This T cell receptor (beta chain) was identified in a study of blood T cell repertoires in COVID-19. Study processing details: Counts of nucleated cells, estimated from reference gene primer amplification, were obtained. The table came from immunoSEQ multiplex PCR; TCRdb's copy has only in-frame clones and leaves some out. That table gives V, J and clone size, and the DNA gave D and trimming. The sample consists of 250,000 to 350,000 clones, approximately 92% of them appearing once. Cohort placement rested on clinical history that participants reported themselves. V gave up 4 bases and J gave up 8 bases, with 8 bases separating them. The CDR3 sequence is 11 residues long.

This TCR derives from a young woman who had recovered from COVID-19. The chain is built from TRBV12-3 or TRBV12-4 and TRBJ1-2, with unresolved D. What was sequenced was PBMCs or T cells enriched from blood (not recorded which). The DNA of the CDR3 is TGTGCCAGCAGTTCCTGGCGGGGCTACACCTTC. Translating gives CASSSWRGYTF.